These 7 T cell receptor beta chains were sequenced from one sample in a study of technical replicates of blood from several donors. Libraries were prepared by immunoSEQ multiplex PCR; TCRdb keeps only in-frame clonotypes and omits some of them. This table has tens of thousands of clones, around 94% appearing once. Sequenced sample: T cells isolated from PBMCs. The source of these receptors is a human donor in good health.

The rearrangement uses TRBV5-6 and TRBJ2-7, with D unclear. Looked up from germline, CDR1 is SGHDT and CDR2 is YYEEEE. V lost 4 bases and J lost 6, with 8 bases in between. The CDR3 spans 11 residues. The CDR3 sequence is CASSRFAEQYF. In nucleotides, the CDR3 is TGTGCCAGCAGCCGGTTCGCCGAGCAGTACTTC.

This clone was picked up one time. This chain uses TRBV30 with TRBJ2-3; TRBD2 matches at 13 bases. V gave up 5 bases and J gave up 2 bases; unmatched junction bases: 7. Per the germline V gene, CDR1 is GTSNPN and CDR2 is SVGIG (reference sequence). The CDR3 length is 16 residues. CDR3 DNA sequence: TGTGCCTGGGGTTCCGGGACTAGCGGGACCACAGATACGCAGTATTTT. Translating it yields CAWGSGTSGTTDTQYF. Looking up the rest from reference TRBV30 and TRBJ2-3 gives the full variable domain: SQTIHQWPATLVQPVGSPLSLECTVEGTSNPNLYWYRQAAGRGLQLLFYSVGIGQISSEVPQNLSASRPQDRQFILSSKKLLLSDSGFYLCAWGSGTSGTTDTQYFGPGTRLTVL.

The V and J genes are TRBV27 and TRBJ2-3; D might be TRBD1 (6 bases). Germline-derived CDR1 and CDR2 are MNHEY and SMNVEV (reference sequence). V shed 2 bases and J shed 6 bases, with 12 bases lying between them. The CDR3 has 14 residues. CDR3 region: CASSLLVGGDTQYF. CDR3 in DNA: TGTGCCAGCAGTTTACTAGTAGGGGGTGATACGCAGTATTTT.

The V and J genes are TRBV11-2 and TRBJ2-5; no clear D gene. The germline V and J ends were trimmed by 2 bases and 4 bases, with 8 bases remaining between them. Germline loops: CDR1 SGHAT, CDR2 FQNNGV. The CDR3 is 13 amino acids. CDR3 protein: CASSLNGGETQYF. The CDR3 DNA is TGTGCCAGCAGCTTAAACGGCGGAGAGACCCAGTACTTC.

For the CDR3, the DNA is TGTGCCAGCAGCTATGAAGCGGGGAGACATTACGAGCAGTACTTC. Translated: CASSYEAGRHYEQYF. V is TRBV5-4 and J is TRBJ2-7, with 7 bases fitting TRBD2. The V and J ends lost 3 bases and 4 bases, in that order; junction bases with no gene match: 10. The germline V gene encodes CDR1 SGHNT and CDR2 YYREEE (reference sequence). This CDR3 comprises 15 residues.

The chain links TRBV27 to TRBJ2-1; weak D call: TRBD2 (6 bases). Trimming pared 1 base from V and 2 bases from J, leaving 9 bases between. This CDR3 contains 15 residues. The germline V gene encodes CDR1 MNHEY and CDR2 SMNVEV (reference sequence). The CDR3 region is CASSLLWEAYNEQFF. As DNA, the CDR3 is TGTGCCAGCAGTTTATTGTGGGAGGCCTACAATGAGCAGTTCTTC.

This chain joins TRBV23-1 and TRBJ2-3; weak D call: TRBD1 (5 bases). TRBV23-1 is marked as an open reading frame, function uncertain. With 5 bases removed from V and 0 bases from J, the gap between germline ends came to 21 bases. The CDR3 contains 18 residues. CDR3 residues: CASSIQVPTASSTDTQYF. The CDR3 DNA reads TGCGCCAGCAGTATACAGGTCCCAACCGCTTCTAGCACAGATACGCAGTATTTT.